This TCR beta chain comes out of a study of graft-versus-host responses after intestinal transplantation. Germline loops: CDR1 SGHAT, CDR2 FQNNGV. The junction had 3 bases not matched to a gene; V was cut back by 4 bases and J by 2 bases. The CDR3 spans 14 residues. About this clone: Its antigen remains unknown.

Sequencing used immunoSEQ multiplex PCR; TCRdb keeps in-frame clones, though not all of them. The repertoire holds 75,000 to 95,000 clones, with 85% to 95% as singletons. J is TRBJ1-1 and V is TRBV11-2; 8 bases fit TRBD1. The sequence came from a human donor who was the organ donor for an intestinal transplant. The material was unstimulated CD4+ T cells sorted from spleen or lymph node cells, obtained before transplant. CDR3 in amino acids: CASSWTGPNTEAFF. CDR3 coding DNA: TGTGCCAGCAGCTGGACAGGGCCCAACACTGAAGCTTTCTTT.